This T cell receptor (beta chain) was identified during a study of T-cell reconstitution after alpha-beta-depleted transplantation in children. Of note for this clonotype: Its antigen is still unknown.

Study observations and caveats: T-cell counts and diversity were attributed mostly to newly produced T cells one year after transplant.

Germline CDR1 reads MDHEN; CDR2 reads SYDVKM. V was cut by 3 bases and J by 6 bases, with 11 bases left in between. This CDR3 has 13 residues. As it was prepared, the TCRbeta library received unique molecular identifiers. TCRdb re-analysed the PCR reads in MiXCR, keeping a single row per CDR3 protein. In the table there are more than 500,000 distinct CDR3 sequences, approximately 10% of which are singletons. The material was PBMCs, mostly from graft donor cells, obtained 180 days after TCRalphabeta/CD19-depleted stem cell transplant. This receptor was obtained from a female patient under 10 years old who had a stem cell transplant for aplastic anemia, so the T cells may come from the graft donor. The V gene is TRBV28, the J gene TRBJ1-2; TRBD1 is a possible D gene (5 bases). Written as DNA, the CDR3 is TGTGCCAGCAGTTTTCCGGGGGTTCATGGCTACACCTTC. Protein sequence: CASSFPGVHGYTF.